Listed below are T cell receptor beta chains from one sample, sequenced in a study of T cell changes during pregnancy in multiple sclerosis. Libraries were prepared by immunoSEQ multiplex PCR; TCRdb keeps only in-frame clonotypes and omits some of them. The sample records around 35,000 clones, about nine tenths being singletons. This material consisted of CD8+ T cells from peripheral blood mononuclear cells, taken after pregnancy. The receptors stem from a female donor with multiple sclerosis, enrolled in a pregnancy study. Both conserved end residues are part of each CDR3. D genes are given only for firm matches. Rows may omit the clone size; those that give it use once, few, many or a size class.

V	D	length	J	size	CDR3	DNA
TRBV6-5	TRBD1	15	TRBJ1-3	NA	CASSYSTGVGNTIYF	TGTGCCAGCAGTTACTCCACAGGGGTCGGAAACACCATATATTTT
TRBV6-4	TRBD2	16	TRBJ2-1	medium-sized	CASSDSASGGYNEQFF	TGTGCCAGCAGTGACTCGGCTAGCGGGGGGTACAATGAGCAGTTCTTC
TRBV7-9	NA	13	TRBJ2-7	NA	CASSSSAPGEQYF	TGTGCCAGCAGCTCATCCGCCCCGGGCGAGCAGTACTTC
TRBV6-5	TRBD1	16	TRBJ1-3	NA	CASSYRTGGGGNTIYF	TGTGCCAGCAGTTACCGGACAGGGGGCGGGGGAAACACCATATATTTT
TRBV4-1	TRBD1	15	TRBJ1-1	NA	CASSQDPWTGRDAFF	TGCGCCAGCAGCCAAGATCCGTGGACAGGGCGTGATGCTTTCTTT
TRBV6-6	TRBD2	16	TRBJ2-3	NA	CASSYPSGGNKDTQYF	TGTGCCAGCAGTTACCCTAGCGGGGGTAACAAAGATACGCAGTATTTT
TRBV7-9	NA	16	TRBJ1-4	NA	CASSLGRAGNNEKLFF	TGTGCCAGCAGCTTAGGTCGGGCAGGGAATAATGAAAAACTGTTTTTT
TRBV4-1	TRBD2	15	TRBJ2-7	NA	CASSPSGGGSYEQYF	TGCGCCAGCAGCCCTAGCGGGGGGGGCTCCTACGAGCAGTACTTC
TRBV6-6	NA	16	TRBJ2-7	NA	CASTPSVGNFNYEQYF	TGTGCCAGCACTCCCTCCGTCGGGAATTTCAACTACGAGCAGTACTTC
TRBV30	TRBD1	14	TRBJ1-1	NA	CAWSVHRGISEAFF	TGTGCCTGGAGTGTACACAGGGGAATCTCTGAAGCTTTCTTT
TRBV7-6	TRBD1	17	TRBJ2-6	once	CASSTGTGGPGANVLTF	TGTGCCAGCAGCACCGGGACAGGGGGCCCAGGGGCCAACGTCCTGACTTTC
TRBV21-1	NA	18	TRBJ1-1	few	CASSKTGNSLFMNTEAFF	TGTGCCAGCAGCAAAACAGGGAATTCCCTATTCATGAACACTGAAGCTTTCTTT
TRBV19	TRBD1	17	TRBJ1-2	NA	CASFPTGDALWNYGYTF	TGTGCCAGTTTTCCCACAGGGGACGCACTTTGGAACTATGGCTACACCTTC
TRBV7-2	NA	15	TRBJ1-1	NA	CASSLLVGANTEAFF	TGTGCCAGCAGCTTATTGGTTGGGGCGAACACTGAAGCTTTCTTT
TRBV2	NA	13	TRBJ2-1	NA	CASRDSGYNEQFF	TGTGCCAGCAGGGACTCGGGGTACAATGAGCAGTTCTTC
TRBV7-3	NA	13	TRBJ2-3	NA	CASSSQGINTQYF	TGTGCCAGCAGCTCTCAGGGGATAAATACGCAGTATTTT
TRBV10-3	NA	15	TRBJ2-1	NA	CAISESSDGWNEQFF	TGTGCCATCAGTGAGTCGAGCGATGGTTGGAATGAGCAGTTCTTC